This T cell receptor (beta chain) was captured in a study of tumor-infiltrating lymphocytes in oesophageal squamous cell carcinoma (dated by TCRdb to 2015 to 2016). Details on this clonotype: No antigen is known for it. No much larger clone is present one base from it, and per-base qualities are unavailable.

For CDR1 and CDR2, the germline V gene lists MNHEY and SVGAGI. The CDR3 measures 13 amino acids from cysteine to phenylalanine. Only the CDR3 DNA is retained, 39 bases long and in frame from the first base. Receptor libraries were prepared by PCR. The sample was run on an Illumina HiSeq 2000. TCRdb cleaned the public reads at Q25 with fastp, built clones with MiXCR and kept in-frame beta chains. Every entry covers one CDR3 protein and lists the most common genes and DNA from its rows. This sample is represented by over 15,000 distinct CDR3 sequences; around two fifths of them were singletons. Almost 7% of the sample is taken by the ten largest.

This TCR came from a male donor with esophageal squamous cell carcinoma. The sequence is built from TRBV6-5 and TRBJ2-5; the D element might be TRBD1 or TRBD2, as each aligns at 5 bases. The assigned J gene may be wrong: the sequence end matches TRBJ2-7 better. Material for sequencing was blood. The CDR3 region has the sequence CASRKRDGYEQYF. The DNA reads TGTGCCAGCAGAAAACGGGACGGCTACGAGCAGTACTTC.